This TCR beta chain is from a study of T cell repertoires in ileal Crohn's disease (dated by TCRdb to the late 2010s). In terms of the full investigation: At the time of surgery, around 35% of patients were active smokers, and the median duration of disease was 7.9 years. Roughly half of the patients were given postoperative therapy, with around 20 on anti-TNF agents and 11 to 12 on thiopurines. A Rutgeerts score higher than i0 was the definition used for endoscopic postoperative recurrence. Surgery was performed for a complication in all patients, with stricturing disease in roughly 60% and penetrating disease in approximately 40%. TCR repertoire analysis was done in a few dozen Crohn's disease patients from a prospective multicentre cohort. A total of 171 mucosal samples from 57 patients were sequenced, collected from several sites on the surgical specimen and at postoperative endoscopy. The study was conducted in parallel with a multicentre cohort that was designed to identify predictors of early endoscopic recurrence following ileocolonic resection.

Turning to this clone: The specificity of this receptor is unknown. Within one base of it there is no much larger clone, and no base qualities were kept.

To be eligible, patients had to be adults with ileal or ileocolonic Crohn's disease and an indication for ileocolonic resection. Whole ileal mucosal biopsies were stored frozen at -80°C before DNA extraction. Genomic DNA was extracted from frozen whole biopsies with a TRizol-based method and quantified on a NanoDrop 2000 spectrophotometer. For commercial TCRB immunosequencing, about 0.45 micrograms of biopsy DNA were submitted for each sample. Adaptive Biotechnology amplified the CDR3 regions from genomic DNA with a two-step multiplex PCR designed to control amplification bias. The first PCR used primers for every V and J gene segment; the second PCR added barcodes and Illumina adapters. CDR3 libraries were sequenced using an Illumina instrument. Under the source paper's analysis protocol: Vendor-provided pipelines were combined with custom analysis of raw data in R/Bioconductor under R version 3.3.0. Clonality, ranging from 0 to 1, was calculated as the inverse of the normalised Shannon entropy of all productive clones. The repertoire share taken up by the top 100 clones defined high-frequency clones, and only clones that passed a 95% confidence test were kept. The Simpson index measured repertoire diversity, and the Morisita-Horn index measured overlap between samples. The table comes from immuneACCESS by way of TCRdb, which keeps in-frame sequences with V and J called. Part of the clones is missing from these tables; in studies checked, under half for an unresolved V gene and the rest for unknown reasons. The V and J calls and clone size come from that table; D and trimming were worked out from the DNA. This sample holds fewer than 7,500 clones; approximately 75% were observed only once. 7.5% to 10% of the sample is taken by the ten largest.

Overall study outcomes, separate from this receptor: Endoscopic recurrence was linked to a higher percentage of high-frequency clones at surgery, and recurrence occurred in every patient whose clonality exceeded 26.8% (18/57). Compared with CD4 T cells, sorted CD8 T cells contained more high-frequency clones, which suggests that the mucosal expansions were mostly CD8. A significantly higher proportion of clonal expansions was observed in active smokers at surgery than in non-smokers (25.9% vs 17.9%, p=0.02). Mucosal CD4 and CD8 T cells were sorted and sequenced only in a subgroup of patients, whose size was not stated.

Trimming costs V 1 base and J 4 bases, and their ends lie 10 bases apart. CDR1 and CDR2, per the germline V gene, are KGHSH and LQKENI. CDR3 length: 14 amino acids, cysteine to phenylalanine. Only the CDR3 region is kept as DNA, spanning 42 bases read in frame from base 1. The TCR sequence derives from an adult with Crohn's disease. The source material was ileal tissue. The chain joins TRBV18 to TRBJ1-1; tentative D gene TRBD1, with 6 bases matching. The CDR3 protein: CASSPQGVGTEAFF. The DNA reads TGTGCCAGCTCACCACAGGGGGTCGGCACTGAAGCTTTCTTT.